This TCR beta chain was observed in a study of blood T cell repertoires in COVID-19 (dated by TCRdb to the early 2020s). For the wider study: Samples from collaborators originated in the United States, Italy and Spain and spanned both the acute and convalescent phases of COVID-19. The prospective study material was composed of cDNA or gDNA derived from T cells, B-cell-depleted T cells, or PBMCs. Deeply sampled blood TCRbeta repertoires from subjects exposed to, actively infected with, or recovered from COVID-19 were included in the dataset. A freely available public database, intended as a resource for researchers studying the immune response to SARS-CoV-2, is where the repertoires were released. Samples were obtained from the ongoing ImmuneRACE study (first 160 participants) and from about 1,300 subjects provided by 6 global collaborators. Nearly every sample came with metadata listing a de-identified subject ID, COVID-19 status, age in years and sex. Where available, HLA class I and class II types were taken from metadata supplied by the sample provider and were not determined by assay-based typing. What the work shows at the level of the full study, not this receptor alone: How much clinical and demographic metadata was included differed by source and by participant, and the metadata was provided uncurated.

As to this clone: The target of this receptor is not known. No base-level quality is on record; no much larger clone is a single base apart.

Reading from cysteine to phenylalanine, the CDR3 counts 17 amino acids. CDR3 DNA is the only sequence kept; it has 51 bases, read in frame from the first base. Germline trimming: 0 bases from V, 6 bases from J; junction bases outside gene matches: 7. Based on the germline V gene, the CDR1 and CDR2 sequences are MGHRA and YSYEKL. Collaborating institutions collected whole blood in K2EDTA tubes following their own protocols. Collaborator samples were shipped for TCRbeta analysis as frozen whole blood, isolated PBMCs, or DNA extracted from either sample type. TCRbeta CDR3 regions were amplified from genomic DNA using the immunoSEQ Assay, a bias-controlled multiplex PCR. The paper's data handling went like this. The number of nucleated cells in each sample was estimated by amplification of reference gene primers within the assay. Sequence reads were collapsed and filtered to measure the absolute abundance of every unique TCRbeta CDR3 rearrangement. For each sample, productive Simpson clonality was calculated by taking the square root of Simpson's diversity index across productive rearrangements. What TCRdb holds here is the immuneACCESS table cut down to in-frame rearrangements. Part of the clones is not present; checked against another copy, under half of the missing clones reflect an unresolved V gene, and the others are unexplained. V and J calls plus clone size are reproduced from that table; the DNA served to infer D and trimming. For this sample the table gives under 300,000 clones, of which approximately 79% were detected only once. 3% to 4% of the sample is held by the ten biggest clonotypes.

The rearranged segments are TRBV4-1 and TRBJ2-3; 12 bases in between match TRBD1. The sequence derives from a woman aged 40 to 55 with active or convalescent COVID-19. Source material: peripheral blood. The DNA sequence follows: TGCGCCAGCAGCCAAGATGGGACAGGGGGCATCTTCGATACGCAGTATTTT. Translated, it gives CASSQDGTGGIFDTQYF.